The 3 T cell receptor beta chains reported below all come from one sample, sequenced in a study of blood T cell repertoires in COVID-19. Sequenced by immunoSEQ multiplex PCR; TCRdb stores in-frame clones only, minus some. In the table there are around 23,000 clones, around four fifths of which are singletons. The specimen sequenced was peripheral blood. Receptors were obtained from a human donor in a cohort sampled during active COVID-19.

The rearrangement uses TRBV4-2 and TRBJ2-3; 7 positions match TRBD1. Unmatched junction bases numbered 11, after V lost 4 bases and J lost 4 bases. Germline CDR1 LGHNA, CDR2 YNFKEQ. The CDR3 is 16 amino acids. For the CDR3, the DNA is TGTGCCAGCAGCCCCCTGGGAAGGGGGCAATCAGATACGCAGTATTTT. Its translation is CASSPLGRGQSDTQYF.

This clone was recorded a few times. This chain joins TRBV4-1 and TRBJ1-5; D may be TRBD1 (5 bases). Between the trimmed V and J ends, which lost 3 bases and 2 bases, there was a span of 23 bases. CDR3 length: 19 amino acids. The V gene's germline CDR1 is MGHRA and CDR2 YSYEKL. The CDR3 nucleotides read TGCGCCAGCAGCCACCCCCGGGGACTTTTGCGAGCAGGCAATCAGCCCCAGCATTTT. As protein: CASSHPRGLLRAGNQPQHF.

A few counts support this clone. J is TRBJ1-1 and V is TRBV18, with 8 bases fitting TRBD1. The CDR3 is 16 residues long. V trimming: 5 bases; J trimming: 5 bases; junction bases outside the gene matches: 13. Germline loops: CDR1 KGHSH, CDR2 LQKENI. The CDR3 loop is CASSAQKQGVGTEAFF. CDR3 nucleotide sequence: TGTGCCAGCTCAGCGCAAAAACAGGGGGTAGGGACTGAAGCTTTCTTT.